The 5 T cell receptor beta chains in this list originate from one sample, sequenced in a study of control samples from healthy donors and cancer patients. Using immunoSEQ multiplex PCR, the repertoire was profiled, and TCRdb retains in-frame clones only, with some absent. There are roughly 130,000 clones in the sample; around nine tenths occur only once, and roughly 3.2% lies in the top ten. Sequenced sample: blood. The source is a man aged 45-65 years in good health.

The CDR3 here is CAWMVRGSTDTQYF. CDR3 DNA sequence: TGTGCCTGGATGGTGCGGGGAAGCACAGATACGCAGTATTTT. This chain uses TRBV30 with TRBJ2-3; TRBD2 might be the D (6 bases). Germline assignment: CDR1 GTSNPN and CDR2 SVGIG (reference sequence). The V and J ends lost 4 bases and 0 bases respectively, with 11 bases between them. CDR3 length equals 14 residues.

The chain recombines TRBV5-5 with TRBJ2-7; 9 bases agree with TRBD1. After removal of 4 bases from V and 3 bases from J, the junction contained 8 bases not matched to a gene. There are 15 residues in the CDR3. Germline V CDR1 and CDR2: SGHKS, YYEKEE (reference sequence). CDR3 coding DNA: TGTGCCAGCAGCGCGGGACAGGGAGGACTCTACGAGCAGTACTTC. Its protein product is CASSAGQGGLYEQYF.

The chain employs TRBV5-1 and TRBJ2-2; no clear D. V lost 0 bases to trimming and J lost 3 bases, with 3 bases between them. The CDR3 runs 13 residues. CDR1 is SGHRS, CDR2 YFSETQ, per germline. The DNA for the CDR3 is TGCGCCAGCAGCTTGGGAGACACCGGGGAGCTGTTTTTT. Protein sequence: CASSLGDTGELFF.

The chain couples TRBV9 to TRBJ2-1, with TRBD1 identical over 8 bases. The length of the CDR3 is 15 residues. The V and J ends lost 4 bases and 8 bases, in that order; junction bases with no gene match: 11. CDR1 is SGDLS, CDR2 YYNGEE, per germline. CDR3 sequence reads: CASSTSGGEGDEQFF. For the CDR3, the DNA is TGTGCCAGCAGCACCTCAGGGGGCGAGGGCGATGAGCAGTTCTTC.

The chain uses TRBV6-6 and TRBJ2-7; no firm D call. The ends were cut back, 2 bases at V and 3 bases at J, with 11 bases in the middle. Looked up from germline, CDR1 is MNHNY and CDR2 is SVGAGI (reference sequence). The CDR3 extends over 14 amino acids. In nucleotides, the CDR3 is TGTGCCAGCAGTTACGAAGCAGCCTACTACGAGCAGTACTTC. This translates into CASSYEAAYYEQYF.